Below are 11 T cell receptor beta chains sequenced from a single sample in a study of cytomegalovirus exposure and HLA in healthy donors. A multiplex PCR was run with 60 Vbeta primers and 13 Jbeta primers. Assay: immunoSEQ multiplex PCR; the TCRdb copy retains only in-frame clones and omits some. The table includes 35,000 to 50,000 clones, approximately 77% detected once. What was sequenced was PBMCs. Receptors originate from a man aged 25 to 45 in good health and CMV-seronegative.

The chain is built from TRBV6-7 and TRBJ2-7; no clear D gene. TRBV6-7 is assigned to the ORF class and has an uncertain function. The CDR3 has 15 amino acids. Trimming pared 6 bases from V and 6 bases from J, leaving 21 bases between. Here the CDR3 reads CASSRTTPGPGEQYF. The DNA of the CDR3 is TGTGCCAGCAGCCGTACTACACCGGGTCCCGGCGAGCAGTACTTC.

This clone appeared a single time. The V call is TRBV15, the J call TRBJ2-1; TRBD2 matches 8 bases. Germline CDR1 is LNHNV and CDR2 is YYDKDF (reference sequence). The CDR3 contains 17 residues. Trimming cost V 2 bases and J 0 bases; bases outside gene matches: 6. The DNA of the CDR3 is TGTGCCACCAGCAGACCCCGGAGCGGGAGCTCCTACAATGAGCAGTTCTTC. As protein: CATSRPRSGSSYNEQFF.

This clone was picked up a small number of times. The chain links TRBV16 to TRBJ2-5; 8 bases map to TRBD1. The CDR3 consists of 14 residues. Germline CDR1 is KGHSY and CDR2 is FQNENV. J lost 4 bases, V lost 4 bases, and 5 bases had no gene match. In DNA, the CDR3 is TGTGCCAGCAGCCTCCAGACAGGGGCAGAGACCCAGTACTTC. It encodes CASSLQTGAETQYF.

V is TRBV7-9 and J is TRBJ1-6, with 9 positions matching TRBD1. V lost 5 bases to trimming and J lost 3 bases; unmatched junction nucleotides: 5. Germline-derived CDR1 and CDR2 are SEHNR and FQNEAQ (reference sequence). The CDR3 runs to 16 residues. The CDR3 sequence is CASSAGQGFYNSPLHF. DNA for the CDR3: TGTGCCAGCAGCGCGGGACAGGGCTTCTATAATTCACCCCTCCACTTT.

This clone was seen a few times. DNA for the CDR3: TGTGCCAGCAGCCACGACAGACATAATTCACCCCTCCACTTT. It codes for CASSHDRHNSPLHF. The rearrangement uses TRBV7-2 and TRBJ1-6; perhaps TRBD1 as D (5 bases). CDR3 size: 14 residues. The germline V gene has CDR1 SGHTA and CDR2 FQGNSA. V lost 5 bases and J lost 5, with 10 bases in between. The whole variable domain, filled in from reference TRBV7-2 and TRBJ1-6, reads GAGVSQSPSNKVTEKGKDVELRCDPISGHTALYWYRQSLGQGLEFLIYFQGNSAPDKSGLPSDRFSAERTGGSVSTLTIQRTQQEDSAVYLCASSHDRHNSPLHFGNGTRLTVT.

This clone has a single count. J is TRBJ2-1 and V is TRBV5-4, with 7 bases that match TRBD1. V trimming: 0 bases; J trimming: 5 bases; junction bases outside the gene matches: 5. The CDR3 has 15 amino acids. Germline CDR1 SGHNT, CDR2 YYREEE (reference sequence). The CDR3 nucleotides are TGTGCCAGCAGCTTGGCGTCAGGGGGTCACAATGAGCAGTTCTTC. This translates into CASSLASGGHNEQFF.

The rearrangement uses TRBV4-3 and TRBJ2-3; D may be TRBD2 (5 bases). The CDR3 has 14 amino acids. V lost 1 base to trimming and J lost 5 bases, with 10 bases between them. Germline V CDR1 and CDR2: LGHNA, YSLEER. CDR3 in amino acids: CASSQGPGKDTQYF. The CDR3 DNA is TGCGCCAGCAGCCAAGGGCCGGGGAAAGATACGCAGTATTTT.

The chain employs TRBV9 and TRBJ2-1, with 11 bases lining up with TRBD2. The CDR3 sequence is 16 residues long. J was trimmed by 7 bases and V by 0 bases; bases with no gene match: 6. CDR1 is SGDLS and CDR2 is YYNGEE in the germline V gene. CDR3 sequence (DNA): TGTGCCAGCAGCGTAGGACTAGCGGGAACGGGAAATGAGCAGTTCTTC. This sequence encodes CASSVGLAGTGNEQFF. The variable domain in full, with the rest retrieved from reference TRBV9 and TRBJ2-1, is DSGVTQTPKHLITATGQRVTLRCSPRSGDLSVYWYQQSLDQGLQFLIQYYNGEERAKGNILERFSAQQFPDLHSELNLSSLELGDSALYFCASSVGLAGTGNEQFFGPGTRLTVL.

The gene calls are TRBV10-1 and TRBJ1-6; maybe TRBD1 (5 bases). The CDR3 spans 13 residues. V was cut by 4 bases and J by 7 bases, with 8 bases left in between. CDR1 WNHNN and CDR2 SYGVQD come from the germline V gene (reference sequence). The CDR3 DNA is TGCGCCAGCAGTGCCACAGGAAATTCACCCCTCCACTTT. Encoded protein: CASSATGNSPLHF.

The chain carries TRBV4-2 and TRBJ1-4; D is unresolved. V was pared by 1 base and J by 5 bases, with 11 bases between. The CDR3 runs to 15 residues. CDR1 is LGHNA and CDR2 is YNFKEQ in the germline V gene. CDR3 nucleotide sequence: TGTGCCAGCAGCCAAGTTCCGAATAGAAATGAAAAACTGTTTTTT. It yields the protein CASSQVPNRNEKLFF.

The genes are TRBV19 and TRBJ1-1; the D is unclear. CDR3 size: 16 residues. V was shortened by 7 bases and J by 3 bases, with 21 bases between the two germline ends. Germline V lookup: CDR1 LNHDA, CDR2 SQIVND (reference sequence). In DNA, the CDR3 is TGTGCCAGTACTCCAGTACATTCGATGAGGGACACTGAAGCTTTCTTT. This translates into CASTPVHSMRDTEAFF.